A single T cell receptor (beta chain) is shown here with its context. A much larger clone sits a single nucleotide away, making a read error possible. The germline V gene encodes CDR1 GTSNPN and CDR2 SVGIG (reference sequence). The CDR3 length is 14 residues. The data are from a study of blood T cell repertoires in COVID-19. Study-wide background: T cells, B-cell-depleted T cells, or PBMCs supplied cDNA or gDNA.

In the authors' methods: Amplified reference gene primers provided the basis for estimating nucleated cell counts. Using immunoSEQ multiplex PCR, the repertoire was profiled, and TCRdb retains in-frame clones only, with some absent. The DNA was the basis for D and trimming; V, J and clone size are from that table. The sample yields roughly 72,000 clones, around 80% seen once. The TCR originated in an elderly woman with acute or convalescent COVID-19. Sequenced material: peripheral blood. This rearrangement joins TRBV30 to TRBJ1-5, with a tentative D call TRBD2 (6 bases). The J call may be wrong; the DNA end is better matched by TRBJ2-3. The CDR3 sequence is CAWSGPGDGQPQYF. As DNA, the CDR3 is TGTGCCTGGAGCGGCCCGGGGGATGGGCAGCCCCAGTATTTT.